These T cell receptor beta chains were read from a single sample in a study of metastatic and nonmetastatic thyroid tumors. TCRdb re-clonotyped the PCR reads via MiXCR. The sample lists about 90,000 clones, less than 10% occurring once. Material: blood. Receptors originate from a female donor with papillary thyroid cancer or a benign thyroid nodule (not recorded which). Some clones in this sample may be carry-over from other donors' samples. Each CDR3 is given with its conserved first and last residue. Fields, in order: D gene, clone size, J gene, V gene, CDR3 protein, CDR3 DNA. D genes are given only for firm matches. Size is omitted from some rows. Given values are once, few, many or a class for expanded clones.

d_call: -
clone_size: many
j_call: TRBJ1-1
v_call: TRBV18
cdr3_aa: CASSPLGATNTEAFF
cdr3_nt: TGTGCCAGCTCACCTTTGGGGGCCACGAACACTGAAGCTTTCTTT

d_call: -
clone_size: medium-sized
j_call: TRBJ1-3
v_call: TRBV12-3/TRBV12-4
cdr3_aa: CASSTRPGNTIYF
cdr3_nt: TGTGCCAGCAGCACGAGGCCGGGAAACACCATATATTTT

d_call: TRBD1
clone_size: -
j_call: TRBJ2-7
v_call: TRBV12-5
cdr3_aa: CASSPPTGGVYEQYF
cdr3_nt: TGCGCTAGTTCCCCTCCGACAGGGGGAGTCTACGAGCAGTACTTC

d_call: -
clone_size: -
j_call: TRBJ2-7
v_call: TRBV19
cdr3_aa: CATRKGREQYF
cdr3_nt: TGTGCCACCAGGAAAGGGAGAGAGCAGTACTTC

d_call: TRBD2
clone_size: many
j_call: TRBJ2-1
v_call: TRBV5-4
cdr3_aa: CASSLKAGGGNEQFF
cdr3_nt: TGTGCCAGCAGCTTGAAAGCGGGGGGAGGCAATGAGCAGTTCTTC

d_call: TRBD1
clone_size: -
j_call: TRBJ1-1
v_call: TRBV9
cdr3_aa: CASSPQGTGYTEAFF
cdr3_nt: TGTGCCAGCAGCCCGCAGGGGACAGGGTACACTGAAGCTTTCTTT

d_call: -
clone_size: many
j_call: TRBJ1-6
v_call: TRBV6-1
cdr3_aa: CASAERGYNSPLHF
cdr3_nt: TGTGCCAGCGCGGAGAGGGGATATAATTCACCCCTCCACTTT

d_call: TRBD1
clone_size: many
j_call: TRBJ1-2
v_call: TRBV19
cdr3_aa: CASTDRGSGYTF
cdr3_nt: TGTGCCAGTACAGACAGGGGAAGCGGCTACACCTTC

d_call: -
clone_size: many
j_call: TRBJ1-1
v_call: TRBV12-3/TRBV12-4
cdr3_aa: CASSLGDSSDTEAFF
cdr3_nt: TGTGCCAGCAGTTTGGGAGACAGTTCCGACACTGAAGCTTTCTTT

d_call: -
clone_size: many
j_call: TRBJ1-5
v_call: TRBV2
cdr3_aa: CASSVGQIQPQHF
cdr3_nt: TGTGCCAGCAGTGTTGGACAGATCCAGCCCCAGCATTTT

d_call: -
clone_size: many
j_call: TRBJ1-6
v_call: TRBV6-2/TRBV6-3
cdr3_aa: CASSYLLEESSYNSPLHF
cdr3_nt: TGTGCCAGCAGTTATTTGTTGGAGGAGAGCTCCTATAATTCACCCCTCCACTTT

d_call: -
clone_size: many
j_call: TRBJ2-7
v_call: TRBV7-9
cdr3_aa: CASSFGLGYEQYF
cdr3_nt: TGTGCCAGCAGCTTCGGTCTGGGGTACGAGCAGTACTTC

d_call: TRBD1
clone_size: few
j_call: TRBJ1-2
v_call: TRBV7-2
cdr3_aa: CASNEQQGAGYTF
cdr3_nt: TGTGCCAGCAACGAACAACAGGGGGCCGGCTACACCTTC

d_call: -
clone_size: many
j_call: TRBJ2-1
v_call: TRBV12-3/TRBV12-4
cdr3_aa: CASSLASWTVTYNEQFF
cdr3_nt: TGTGCCAGCAGTTTAGCCTCCTGGACAGTCACCTACAATGAGCAGTTCTTC

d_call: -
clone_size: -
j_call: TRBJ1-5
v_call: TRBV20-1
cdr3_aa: CSVGAIGTYSNQPQNF
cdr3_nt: TGCAGTGTAGGAGCTATAGGTACCTATAGCAATCAGCCCCAGAATTTT

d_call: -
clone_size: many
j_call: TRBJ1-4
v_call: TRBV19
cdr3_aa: CASSRTVTNEKLFF
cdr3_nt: TGTGCCAGTAGTCGGACAGTTACTAATGAAAAACTGTTTTTT

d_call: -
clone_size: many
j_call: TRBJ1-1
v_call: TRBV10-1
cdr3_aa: CASSSAWNTEAFF
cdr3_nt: TGCGCCAGCTCATCTGCTTGGAACACTGAAGCTTTCTTT

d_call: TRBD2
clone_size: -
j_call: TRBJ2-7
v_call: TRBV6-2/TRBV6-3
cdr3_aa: CASRTDREPGLAGPYEQYF
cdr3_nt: TGTGCCAGCAGAACTGACAGAGAACCGGGACTAGCGGGACCCTACGAGCAGTACTTC

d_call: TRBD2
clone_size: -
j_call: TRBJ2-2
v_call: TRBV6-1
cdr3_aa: CASSTRGGYPTGELFF
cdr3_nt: TGTGCCAGCAGCACCCGCGGGGGATACCCCACCGGGGAGCTGTTTTTT

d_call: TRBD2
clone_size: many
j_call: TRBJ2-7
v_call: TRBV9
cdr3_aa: CASSVGSGDSYEQYF
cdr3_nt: TGTGCCAGCAGCGTGGGAAGCGGGGATTCCTACGAGCAGTACTTC

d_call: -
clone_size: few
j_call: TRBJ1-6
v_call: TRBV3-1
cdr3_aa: CASSQGPLGISPLHF
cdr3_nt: TGTGCCAGCAGCCAAGGCCCCCTCGGGATTTCACCCCTCCACTTT

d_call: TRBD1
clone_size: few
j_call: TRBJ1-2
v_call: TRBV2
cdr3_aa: CASRQTGGISGYTF
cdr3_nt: TGTGCCAGCAGGCAGACAGGGGGTATTAGTGGCTACACCTTC

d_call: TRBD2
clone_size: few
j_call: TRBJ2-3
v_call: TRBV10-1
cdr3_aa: CASSDPAGAAPDTQYF
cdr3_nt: TGCGCCAGCAGTGATCCAGCGGGGGCCGCGCCAGATACGCAGTATTTT

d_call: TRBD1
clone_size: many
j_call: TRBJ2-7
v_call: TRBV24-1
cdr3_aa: CAIERAQGYEQYF
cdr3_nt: TGTGCCATCGAGAGGGCACAGGGGTACGAGCAGTACTTC

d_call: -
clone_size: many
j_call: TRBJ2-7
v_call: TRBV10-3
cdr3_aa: CAISESKEQYF
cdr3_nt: TGTGCCATCAGTGAGTCCAAGGAGCAGTACTTC

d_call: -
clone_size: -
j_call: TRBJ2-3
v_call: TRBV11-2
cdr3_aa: CASSSPPPQGAGTDTQYF
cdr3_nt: TGTGCCAGCAGCTCTCCCCCCCCCCAGGGCGCTGGCACAGATACGCAGTATTTT

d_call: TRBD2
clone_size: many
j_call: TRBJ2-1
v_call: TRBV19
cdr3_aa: CASKTSGGYNEQFF
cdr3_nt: TGTGCCAGTAAGACTAGCGGGGGGTACAATGAGCAGTTCTTC

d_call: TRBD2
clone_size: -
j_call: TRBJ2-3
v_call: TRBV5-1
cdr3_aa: CASRPQLASGDTQYF
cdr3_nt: TGCGCCAGCAGGCCACAACTAGCGTCGGGAGATACGCAGTATTTT